The sequence of this T cell receptor (beta chain) was determined in a study of identical twins. TCRdb reanalysed the 5' RACE reads using MiXCR and keeps one entry per CDR3 protein. Here the sample spans 500,000 or so distinct CDR3 sequences, around an eighth being singletons. This CDR3 region has 16 residues. Germline values: CDR1 MGHRA, CDR2 YSYEKL. J lost 3 bases, V lost 3 bases, and 3 bases had no gene match. This clonotype turned up a few times. The same sample was also used in a study of yellow fever vaccine responses in identical twins.

This clonotype originated in a woman under 30 in good health. Sequenced sample: CD4+ T cells sorted from blood. This chain uses TRBV4-1 with TRBJ2-1; 12 nucleotides align to TRBD2. The CDR3 bases are TGCGCCAGCAGCCAGACTAGCGGGAGATTCTACAATGAGCAGTTCTTC. Its translation is CASSQTSGRFYNEQFF.